What follows are 13 T cell receptor beta chains derived from one specimen sequenced in a study of CD8 T cell repertoires and HIV-1 epitope variants. Some clones are missing from TCRdb's copy, which holds only in-frame ones; the method was immunoSEQ multiplex PCR. The repertoire holds 5,000 to 6,500 clones, 55% to 70% seen once, with around 43% in the top ten. No cognate antigen is known for these TCRs. The sequencing input was cultured CD8+ T cells derived from PBMCs. The receptors come from a male donor with HIV.

In its sample, this clone was seen a few times. Here the CDR3 DNA reads TGTGCCAGCTATGACGACACAACCTCTGGAAACACCATATATTTT. Protein: CASYDDTTSGNTIYF. The V call is TRBV6-1, the J call TRBJ1-3, with D uncertain. The CDR3 runs to 15 residues. With 8 bases removed from V and 0 bases from J, the gap between germline ends came to 14 bases. From germline, CDR1 is MNHNS and CDR2 SASEGT.

This chain connects TRBV6-6 to TRBJ2-1; the D gene could be TRBD1 or TRBD2 (6 bases each). The germline CDR1 and CDR2 sequences are MNHNY and SVGAGI (reference sequence). With 5 bases removed from V and 9 bases from J, the gap between germline ends came to 8 bases. The CDR3 totals 11 residues. CDR3 coding DNA: TGTGCCAGCAGTGAGGGGGGTGAGCAGTTCTTC. Translated, it gives CASSEGGEQFF.

J is TRBJ2-1 and V is TRBV6-8; 7 bases align to TRBD2. This CDR3 has 10 residues. In germline, CDR1 is MNHGY, CDR2 SAAAGT. The CDR3 DNA follows: TGTGGTGTGACTAGCCATGAGCAGTTCTTC. It translates to CGVTSHEQFF.

Within the sample, this clone is medium-sized. The chain couples TRBV19 to TRBJ2-2; no definite D call. The germline V gene has CDR1 LNHDA and CDR2 SQIVND (reference sequence). Deletions cut 3 bases from V and 4 bases from J, with 9 bases between. CDR3 length: 14 amino acids. CDR3 coding DNA: TGTGCCAGTAGTATTAGAGGATCCACCGGGGAGCTGTTTTTT. Its protein product is CASSIRGSTGELFF.

This clone was counted only a few times. This chain uses TRBV7-9 with TRBJ1-2; 11 bases are shared with TRBD1. The length of the CDR3 is 16 residues. The germline gives CDR1 SEHNR, CDR2 FQNEAQ (reference sequence). V lost 6 bases and J lost 2; bases outside the gene matches: 8. DNA of the CDR3: TGTGCCAGCAGGTCAGGACAGGGGGCAGACAACTATGGCTACACCTTC. Its protein is CASRSGQGADNYGYTF. Drawing the rest from reference TRBV7-9 and TRBJ1-2, the complete variable domain is DTGVSQNPRHKITKRGQNVTFRCDPISEHNRLYWYRQTLGQGPEFLTYFQNEAQLEKSRLLSDRFSAERPKGSFSTLEIQRTEQGDSAMYLCASRSGQGADNYGYTFGSGTRLTVV.

The chain recombines TRBV6-5 with TRBJ2-5; TRBD2 aligns across 7 bases. The DNA end is more similar to TRBJ2-7, so the J call may be wrong. The CDR3 length is 12 residues. Germline assignment: CDR1 MNHEY and CDR2 SVGAGI. The CDR3 nucleotides are TGTGCCAGCAGTGCGGGGACTATCGAGCAGTACTTC. The encoded protein is CASSAGTIEQYF.

J is TRBJ2-7 and V is TRBV5-8; unclear D gene. CDR1 SGHTS and CDR2 YDEGEE come from the germline V gene. Between the trimmed V and J ends, which lost 2 bases and 5 bases, there was a span of 17 bases. The length of the CDR3 is 15 residues. CDR3 nucleotide sequence: TGTGCCAGCAGCTTCGAAGAGCGCCCAGGCGACGAGCAGTACTTC. Encoded protein: CASSFEERPGDEQYF.

The V and J genes are TRBV6-5 and TRBJ2-7, with 10 bases matching TRBD2. The J segment lost 7 bases and the V segment lost 0 bases, leaving 9 bases of the junction unmatched. Germline assignment: CDR1 MNHEY and CDR2 SVGAGI. This CDR3 contains 16 residues. As DNA, the CDR3 is TGTGCCAGCAGTTACTCTACTAGCGGGATCCTCTCGGAGCAGTACTTC. This encodes CASSYSTSGILSEQYF.

A single count supports this clone. The rearrangement uses TRBV29-1 and TRBJ1-2; no reliable D call. Germline values: CDR1 SQVTM, CDR2 ANQGSEA. The CDR3 is made up of 11 amino acids. V lost 6 bases and J 3 bases, leaving 8 bases between the germline ends. This CDR3 reads CSVHGDYGYTF. CDR3 DNA sequence: TGCAGCGTCCACGGGGACTATGGCTACACCTTC.

In this sample, this clone turned up a few times. The chain recombines TRBV18 with TRBJ1-5; TRBD1 is a possible D gene (6 bases). The CDR3 runs to 14 residues. Looked up from germline, CDR1 is KGHSH and CDR2 is LQKENI. V lost 3 bases, J lost 7 bases, and 13 bases lay in between. CDR3 amino acids: CASSPDSIGQPQHF. The CDR3 DNA is TGTGCCAGCTCACCGGACAGTATAGGCCAGCCCCAGCATTTT.

This chain uses TRBV5-1 with TRBJ2-5; 10 bases match TRBD2. The CDR3 runs 19 residues. The V gene's germline CDR1 is SGHRS and CDR2 YFSETQ. Germline trimming cut 1 base from V and 2 bases from J; bases unmatched to any gene: 14. The CDR3 reads CASSLPAASGSGLQETQYF. Here the CDR3 DNA reads TGCGCCAGCAGCTTGCCCGCGGCTAGCGGGAGCGGGTTACAAGAGACCCAGTACTTC.

The CDR3 here is CASSQPDANYGYTF. DNA of the CDR3: TGCGCCAGCAGCCAACCGGACGCCAACTATGGCTACACCTTC. This sequence joins TRBV4-1 and TRBJ1-2; no clear D. Germline V gene sequence: CDR1 MGHRA, CDR2 YSYEKL. Trimming cost V 2 bases and J 2 bases, with 9 bases left between them. The CDR3 is made up of 14 amino acids.

The chain employs TRBV9 and TRBJ1-4; unclear D gene. This CDR3 is 15 amino acids long. The V end was cut by 0 bases, the J end by 0 bases, with 6 bases between. Germline lookup yields CDR1 SGDLS and CDR2 YYNGEE. The CDR3 sequence is CASSVGGATNEKLFF. CDR3 DNA sequence: TGTGCCAGCAGCGTAGGTGGAGCAACTAATGAAAAACTGTTTTTT.